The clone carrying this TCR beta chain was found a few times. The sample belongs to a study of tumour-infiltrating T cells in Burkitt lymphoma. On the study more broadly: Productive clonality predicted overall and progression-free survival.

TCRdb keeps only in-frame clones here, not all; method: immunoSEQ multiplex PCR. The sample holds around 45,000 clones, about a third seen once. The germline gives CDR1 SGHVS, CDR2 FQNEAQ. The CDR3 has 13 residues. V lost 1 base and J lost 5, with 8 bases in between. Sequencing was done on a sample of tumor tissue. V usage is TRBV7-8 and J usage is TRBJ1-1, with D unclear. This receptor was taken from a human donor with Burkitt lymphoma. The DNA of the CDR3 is TGTGCCAGCAGCTTAGGGTTAGGGACTGAAGCTTTCTTT. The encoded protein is CASSLGLGTEAFF.